This T cell receptor beta chain is drawn from a study of T cells in Graves' hyperthyroidism and ophthalmopathy. The investigators amplified TCR beta CDR3 regions from RNA transcripts. The HTBI set primed first-round TCR CDR3 RT-PCR. Each CDR3 protein gets one entry after TCRdb re-called the multiplex PCR reads with MiXCR. This repertoire shows about 840,000 distinct CDR3 sequences, over 35% found once; its top ten account for 7.5% to 9.5%. Study-wide points: Within blood appeared most thyroid clonotypes that had expanded above 0.001. Model-based prediction identified ophthalmopathy a median around 6.7 months prior to its onset.

This clonotype was counted between two and nine times. Its antigen remains unknown. V lost 3 bases and J lost 5, with 16 bases in between. This CDR3 region has 15 residues. Per the germline V gene, CDR1 is SEHNR and CDR2 is FQNEAQ (reference sequence). V and J are TRBV7-9 and TRBJ2-5; D is perhaps TRBD1 (6 bases). The specimen was blood. The clonotype originates from a man aged 18 to 30 with Graves' hyperthyroidism. The CDR3 DNA is TGTGCCAGCAGCTTTTACGTCAGGGGCAGGGAGACCCAGTACTTC. Translated, it gives CASSFYVRGRETQYF.